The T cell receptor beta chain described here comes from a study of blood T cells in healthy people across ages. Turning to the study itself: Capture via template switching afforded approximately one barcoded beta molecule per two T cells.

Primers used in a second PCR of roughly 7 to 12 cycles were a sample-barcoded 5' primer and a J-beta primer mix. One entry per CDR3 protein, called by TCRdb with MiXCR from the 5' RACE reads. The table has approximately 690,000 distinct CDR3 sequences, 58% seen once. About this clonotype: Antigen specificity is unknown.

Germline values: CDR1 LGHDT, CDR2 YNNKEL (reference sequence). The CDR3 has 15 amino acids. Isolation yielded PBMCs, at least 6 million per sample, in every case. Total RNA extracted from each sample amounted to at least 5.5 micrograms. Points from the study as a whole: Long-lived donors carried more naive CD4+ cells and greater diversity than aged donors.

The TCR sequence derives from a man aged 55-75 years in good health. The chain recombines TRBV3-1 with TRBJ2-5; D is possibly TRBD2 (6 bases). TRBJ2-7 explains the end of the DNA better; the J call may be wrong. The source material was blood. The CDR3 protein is CASSQGSGYSYEQYF. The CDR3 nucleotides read TGTGCCAGCAGCCAGGGTAGCGGCTATTCCTACGAGCAGTACTTC.